This entry is about one T cell receptor (beta chain). The antigen is undetermined. Trimming took 4 bases from V and 5 from J; bases not matched to a gene: 9. The CDR3 sequence is 15 residues long. The V gene's germline CDR1 is SGHRS and CDR2 YFSETQ. The data were taken from a study of T cell responses to AZD1222 COVID-19 vaccine. The study's findings and limits: Two doses of AZD1222 preceded a rise in Spike-specific TCR breadth and depth. White British people made up most donors, females outnumbered males, and clonal diversity was possibly underestimated. Baseline seropositivity occurred in only 5 to 7 AZD1222 recipients.

The assay was immunoSEQ multiplex PCR, and TCRdb's table has in-frame clones only and misses some. The sample lists 150,000 to 200,000 clones; 90% were seen once. Analyses pooled second doses at about 4 or about 12 weeks. This sequence joins TRBV5-1 and TRBJ2-7; TRBD2 matches at 10 bases. Sequencing used peripheral blood, obtained 28 days after the second AZD1222 dose. The TCR sequence derives from an adult who received the AZD1222 COVID-19 vaccine. The CDR3 coding sequence is TGCGCCAGCAGCCGGGTAACTAGCGGGAATCACGAGCAGTACTTC. Residues: CASSRVTSGNHEQYF.